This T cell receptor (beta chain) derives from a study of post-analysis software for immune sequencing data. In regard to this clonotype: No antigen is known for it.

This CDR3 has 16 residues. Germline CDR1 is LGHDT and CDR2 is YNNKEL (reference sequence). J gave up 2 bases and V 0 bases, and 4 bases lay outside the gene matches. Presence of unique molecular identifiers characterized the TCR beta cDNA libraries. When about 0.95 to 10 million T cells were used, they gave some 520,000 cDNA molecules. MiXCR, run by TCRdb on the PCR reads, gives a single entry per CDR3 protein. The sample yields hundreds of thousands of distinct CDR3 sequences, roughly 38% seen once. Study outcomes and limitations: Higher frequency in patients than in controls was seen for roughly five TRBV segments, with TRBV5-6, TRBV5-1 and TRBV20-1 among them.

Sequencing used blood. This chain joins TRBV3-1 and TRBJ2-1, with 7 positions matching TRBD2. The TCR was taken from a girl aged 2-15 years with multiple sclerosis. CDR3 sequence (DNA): TGTGCCAGCAGCCAAGATTGGGGGGGGACCTACAATGAGCAGTTCTTC. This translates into CASSQDWGGTYNEQFF.